The clone carrying this T cell receptor (beta chain) was observed a handful of times. The antigen is not known. This sample stems from a study of CD8 T cells in ankylosing spondylitis. The study's findings and limits: What seemed typical of ankylosing spondylitis blood was a TCR beta motif built from several highly homologous variants.

TCRdb fed the 5' RACE reads into MiXCR, producing one record per CDR3 protein. The sample has just under 550,000 distinct CDR3 sequences; about 12% are singletons. The ends were cut back, 4 bases at V and 7 bases at J, with 16 bases in the middle. CDR3 size: 13 residues. CDR1 SQVTM and CDR2 ANQGSEA come from the germline V gene. The sequencing input was blood, either unsorted or a sorted T cell fraction (not recorded which). This chain joins TRBV29-1 and TRBJ2-5; perhaps TRBD2 as D (5 bases). The clonotype was recovered from a male donor with ankylosing spondylitis. CDR3 sequence: CSVADSALATQYF. The CDR3 nucleotides are TGCAGCGTTGCCGATAGCGCACTTGCGACCCAGTACTTC.